These 30 T cell receptor beta chains were all obtained from the same sample, sequenced in a study of T cell clonality in common variable immunodeficiency. Study-level findings and limits: Reportedly, TCR beta sequences from common variable immunodeficiency showed fewer deletions and N-nucleotide insertions.

The antigens for these receptors are not known. Some clones are missing from TCRdb's copy, which holds only in-frame ones; the method was immunoSEQ multiplex PCR. This repertoire lists 25,000 to 30,000 clones without singletons; 25% to 35% sits in the top ten. The sequenced material came from peripheral blood mononuclear cells. All receptors derive from a human donor with common variable immunodeficiency.

Comment on this clone: The CDR3 end lies 3 residues beyond the end of the read and is filled in from the germline J gene. V gene TRBV6-4 combines with J gene TRBJ2-1; 8 nucleotides line up with TRBD2. The CDR3 runs 14 residues. The germline V gene has CDR1 MRHNA and CDR2 SNTAGT. V shed 3 bases, J shed 7 bases, and the junction held 5 bases outside the gene matches. The CDR3 is CASSERAGVNEQFF. The covered CDR3 bases are TGTGCCAGCAGTGAAAGAGCGGGGGTTAATGAG.

At least ten counts were recorded for this clone. The CDR3 extends 3 residues past the end of the read, so its final part is completed from the germline J gene. The chain uses TRBV7-8 and TRBJ2-3; 13 nucleotides align to TRBD2. Germline loops: CDR1 SGHVS, CDR2 FQNEAQ. CDR3 length equals 16 residues. After removal of 4 bases from V and 4 bases from J, the junction contained 5 bases not matched to a gene. CDR3 sequence: CASSSRLAGGSDTQYF. The sequenced CDR3 bases are TGTGCCAGCAGCTCCCGACTAGCGGGGGGTTCAGATACG.

Concerning this clone: The CDR3 is cut off 3 residues early in the read; its end comes from the germline J gene. The chain uses TRBV18 and TRBJ2-7, with 8 bases fitting TRBD2. This CDR3 is 17 amino acids long. The V and J ends lost 1 base and 4 bases, in that order; junction bases with no gene match: 12. Per the germline V gene, CDR1 is KGHSH and CDR2 is LQKENI. CDR3 DNA, as far as it was read: TGTGCCAGCTCACCACGCGTGGTAGCGGGGAAGGTGTACGAG. This gives the protein CASSPRVVAGKVYE. In full, the CDR3 is CASSPRVVAGKVYEQYF.

Remarks on this clone: From the germline J gene comes the end of the CDR3, since the read stops 3 residues before it. V gene TRBV18 combines with J gene TRBJ2-3, with a possible D match to TRBD2 (7 bases). The CDR3 totals 17 residues. Trimming shortened V by 0 bases and J by 3 bases, and 16 bases separated the two germline ends. In germline, CDR1 is KGHSH, CDR2 LQKENI. CDR3 bases read: TGTGCCAGCTCACCACCTCGAGGGGGGGGGCAGACAGATACG. Protein sequence: CASSPPRGGGQTDT. In full, the CDR3 reads CASSPPRGGGQTDTQYF.

The table lists this clone with a few counts. The CDR3 reads CASSLFSKRDGGNEQFF. The CDR3 DNA, read in part, is TGTGCCAGCAGCTTGTTCTCCAAGCGGGACGGAGGCAATGAG. V gene TRBV7-8 combines with J gene TRBJ2-1; 7 bases are shared with TRBD2. The read comes to an end 3 residues before the CDR3 does, leaving the germline J gene to fill in the end. V dropped 3 bases and J dropped 6; count of bases not matched to a gene: 14. Germline assignment: CDR1 SGHVS and CDR2 FQNEAQ. The CDR3 runs to 17 residues.

This clone was detected a few times. The observed sequence ends 3 residues before the CDR3 terminus, with the missing tail filled in from the germline J gene. The rearrangement links TRBV7-6 to TRBJ1-6, with 10 bases identical to TRBD1. V was pared by 4 bases and J by 8 bases, with 11 bases of the junction left unmatched. CDR3 length: 17 residues. Germline-derived CDR1 and CDR2 are SGHVS and FNYEAQ. CDR3: CASSSSRDRGGDSPLHF. The CDR3 DNA, read in part, is TGTGCCAGCAGCTCCTCCCGGGACAGGGGAGGGGATTCACCC.

Details on this clone: The sequence runs out 3 residues before the end of the CDR3; the remainder is reconstructed from the germline J gene. The rearrangement uses TRBV19 and TRBJ1-5, with a weak D call TRBD1 (6 bases). CDR1 LNHDA and CDR2 SQIVND come from the germline V gene (reference sequence). The CDR3 has 15 residues. V lost 6 bases to trimming and J lost 2 bases, with 14 bases between them. CDR3 DNA, as far as it was read: TGTGCCAGTAGGGAAACAGGGAGCCGCAATCAGCCC. Residues: CASRETGSRNQP. The whole CDR3 protein is CASRETGSRNQPQHF.

As concerns this clone: The missing CDR3 end, 3 residues past where the read stops, is filled in from the germline J gene. J is TRBJ2-2 and V is TRBV7-2, with a weak D call TRBD2 (5 bases). Germline V gene sequence: CDR1 SGHTA, CDR2 FQGNSA. Trimming took off 4 bases at V and 6 bases at J, with 9 bases between the two ends. This CDR3 has 13 residues. The CDR3 is CASSSTRAGELFF. Incomplete CDR3 DNA: TGTGCCAGCAGCTCGACGAGGGCCGGGGAG.

As regards this clone: Coverage ceases 3 residues before the CDR3 finishes, and the germline J gene fills in the end. This chain connects TRBV6-2 or TRBV6-3 to TRBJ1-1, with D perhaps TRBD1 (6 bases). The CDR3 is made up of 16 amino acids. Germline V gene lookup returns CDR1 MNHEY and CDR2 SVGEGT. The V and J ends lost 3 bases and 0 bases respectively, with 14 bases between them. CDR3 DNA (partial): TGTGCCAGCAGTTATATCTCCGGGACACTGAACACTGAA. Encoded protein: CASSYISGTLNTE. From start to end, the CDR3 is CASSYISGTLNTEAFF.

This clone was found many times. Read data end 3 residues before the CDR3 end; the end is taken from the germline J gene. This rearrangement joins TRBV10-3 to TRBJ2-3; 8 bases agree with TRBD2. Trimming cost V 6 bases and J 1 base; bases outside gene matches: 6. CDR1 and CDR2 (germline): ENHRY, SYGVKD. The CDR3 has 15 residues. The CDR3 sequence is CAIRPTSARTDTQYF. The DNA read from the CDR3 is TGTGCCATCAGACCGACTAGCGCACGCACAGATACG.

This clone has a handful of counts. The observed sequence ends 3 residues before the CDR3 terminus, with the missing tail filled in from the germline J gene. The gene calls are TRBV18 and TRBJ1-3; D gene ambiguous. The CDR3 runs to 15 residues. The germline CDR1 and CDR2 sequences are KGHSH and LQKENI. Trimming took 2 bases from V and 0 from J, leaving 8 bases between them. CDR3 bases read: TGTGCCAGCTCACCATCGTCCAGCTCTGGAAACACC. Translation gives CASSPSSSSGNT. The whole CDR3 sequence reads CASSPSSSSGNTIYF. Using reference TRBV18 and TRBJ1-3 for the parts outside the CDR3, the full variable domain is NAGVMQNPRHLVRRRGQEARLRCSPMKGHSHVYWYRQLPEEGLKFMVYLQKENIIDESGMPKERFSAEFPKEGPSILRIQQVVRGDSAAYFCASSPSSSSGNTIYFGEGSWLTVV.

This clone appeared a few times. Sequencing ends 3 residues short of the CDR3 end; the germline J gene provides the rest. This chain uses TRBV7-9 with TRBJ1-2; TRBD1 aligns across 7 bases. Germline V gives CDR1 SEHNR, CDR2 FQNEAQ (reference sequence). The CDR3 length is 13 residues. The sequenced part of the CDR3 DNA is TGTGCCAGCAGCTTAGCCGAGGGGGCTCGC. Translated, it gives CASSLAEGAR. The complete CDR3 reads CASSLAEGARYTF.

In this sample, this clone turned up a few times. At one end the junction does not follow the germline gene, possibly because of a read error. The read is 3 residues too short to cover the CDR3 end, so that end is filled in from the germline J gene. The chain links TRBV20-1 to TRBJ1-6; D possibly corresponds to TRBD1 (5 bases). The CDR3 consists of 14 residues. Germline V gives CDR1 DFQATT, CDR2 SNEGSKA (reference sequence). The sequenced CDR3 bases are TGCAGTGCTAGAATCGGGGGTTTGGGTTCAACC. This translates into CSARIGGLGST. The complete CDR3 protein is CSARIGGLGSTLHF.

This clone was recorded many times. The read terminates 3 residues before the CDR3 end, so the remaining end is supplied by the germline J gene. The chain has TRBV18 and TRBJ1-1; possible D gene TRBD1, 5 bases. This CDR3 comprises 16 residues. Trimming pared 3 bases from V and 5 bases from J, leaving 19 bases between. Per the germline V gene, CDR1 is KGHSH and CDR2 is LQKENI. The CDR3 is CASSPLKGAGETEAFF. The sequenced CDR3 bases are TGTGCCAGCTCACCGCTGAAAGGGGCGGGGGAGACTGAA.

This clone was counted a few times. From the germline J gene comes the end of the CDR3, since the read stops 3 residues before it. The chain combines TRBV19 with TRBJ1-5; 11 bases align to TRBD1. This CDR3 is built from 15 residues. The ends lost 5 bases at V and 1 base at J; junction bases unmatched: 1. Germline CDR1 is LNHDA and CDR2 is SQIVND (reference sequence). This chain's CDR3 is CASSRTGGSNQPQHF. CDR3 bases read: TGTGCCAGTAGTCGGACAGGGGGCAGCAATCAGCCC. The full variable domain, completed using reference TRBV19 and TRBJ1-5, is DGGITQSPKYLFRKEGQNVTLSCEQNLNHDAMYWYRQDPGQGLRLIYYSQIVNDFQKGDIAEGYSVSREKKESFPLTVTSAQKNPTAFYLCASSRTGGSNQPQHFGDGTRLSIL.

This clone was picked up a small number of times. The sequence runs out 3 residues before the end of the CDR3; the remainder is reconstructed from the germline J gene. The chain combines TRBV11-2 with TRBJ2-2; D remains ambiguous. V was pared by 4 bases and J by 3 bases, with 12 bases between. This CDR3 is 15 amino acids long. CDR1 is SGHAT, CDR2 FQNNGV, per germline. Incomplete CDR3 DNA: TGTGCCAGCAGCTCCCCAGGAACTTACACCGGGGAG. Encoded protein: CASSSPGTYTGE. The full-length CDR3 reads as CASSSPGTYTGELFF.

This clone was counted only a few times. The read gets to within 3 residues of the CDR3 end, and the germline J gene fills in the rest. J is TRBJ1-5 and V is TRBV6-2 or TRBV6-3; D might be TRBD1 (5 bases). The CDR3 has 14 residues. Trimming stripped 7 bases from V and 7 bases from J, with 17 bases between. Germline V lookup: CDR1 MNHEY, CDR2 SVGEGT. The CDR3 bases that were read are TGTGCCAGCAATAAAGGAGGGGATAACCAGCCC. It codes for CASNKGGDNQP. The whole CDR3 region reads CASNKGGDNQPQHF.

There are many counts of this clone. The read stops 3 residues short of the end of the CDR3; the missing end is completed from the germline J gene. This rearrangement joins TRBV18 to TRBJ2-3, with a weak D call TRBD1 (6 bases). Germline V lookup: CDR1 KGHSH, CDR2 LQKENI. This CDR3 region has 12 residues. This CDR3 is CATSLNREPQYF. CDR3 DNA, as far as it was read: TGTGCCACCTCCCTCAACAGGGAGCCG. The whole variable domain, remainder taken from reference TRBV18 and TRBJ2-3, is NAGVMQNPRHLVRRRGQEARLRCSPMKGHSHVYWYRQLPEEGLKFMVYLQKENIIDESGMPKERFSAEFPKEGPSILRIQQVVRGDSAAYFCATSLNREPQYFGPGTRLTVL.

This clone occurred many times. Sequencing ends 3 residues short of the CDR3 end; the germline J gene provides the rest. The chain uses TRBV14 and TRBJ1-1; D remains ambiguous. Germline V lookup: CDR1 SGHDN, CDR2 FVKESK. Trimming removed 1 base from V and 3 bases from J, with 6 bases in between. CDR3 size: 13 residues. The CDR3 reads CASSQGRYTEAFF. The CDR3 bases that were read are TGTGCCAGCAGCCAAGGCAGGTACACTGAA.

This clone has just a few counts. The read terminates 3 residues before the CDR3 end, so the remaining end is supplied by the germline J gene. The chain is built from TRBV19 and TRBJ2-5; D is uncertain. This CDR3 region has 14 residues. Deletions cut 2 bases from V and 4 bases from J, with 11 bases between. CDR1 LNHDA and CDR2 SQIVND come from the germline V gene (reference sequence). CDR3 DNA (partial): TGTGCCAGTAGTATACAGCAGGATCCAGAGACC. Protein: CASSIQQDPET. In full, the CDR3 reads CASSIQQDPETQYF.

This clone was found a few times. The sequence runs out 3 residues before the end of the CDR3; the remainder is reconstructed from the germline J gene. The chain carries TRBV6-2 or TRBV6-3 and TRBJ2-5, with TRBD1 matching over 7 bases. The CDR3 length is 16 residues. V gave up 7 bases and J gave up 0 bases; unmatched junction bases: 11. Germline CDR1 MNHEY, CDR2 SVGEGT. The CDR3 spells CASIRRRDRHQETQYF. The CDR3 bases that were read are TGTGCCAGCATAAGAAGACGGGACAGACACCAAGAGACC.

In regard to this clone: From the germline J gene comes the end of the CDR3, since the read stops 3 residues before it. This chain connects TRBV18 to TRBJ1-1, with D perhaps matching TRBD1 (6 bases). The CDR3 has 14 residues. Germline-derived CDR1 and CDR2 are KGHSH and LQKENI. The ends were cut back, 3 bases at V and 7 bases at J, with 15 bases in the middle. CDR3 sequence: CASSPLPRTDEAFF. The CDR3 bases that were read are TGTGCCAGCTCACCCCTTCCCCGGACAGATGAA. Full variable domain (missing parts from reference TRBV18 and TRBJ1-1): NAGVMQNPRHLVRRRGQEARLRCSPMKGHSHVYWYRQLPEEGLKFMVYLQKENIIDESGMPKERFSAEFPKEGPSILRIQQVVRGDSAAYFCASSPLPRTDEAFFGQGTRLTVV.

This clone appeared a few times. The sequence runs out 3 residues before the end of the CDR3; the remainder is reconstructed from the germline J gene. The V and J genes are TRBV20-1 and TRBJ2-1; 9 positions agree with TRBD2. The V gene end was trimmed by 4 bases and the J gene end by 5 bases; junction bases not matched to a gene: 9. Germline V CDR1 and CDR2: DFQATT, SNEGSKA (reference sequence). The CDR3 runs to 15 residues. CDR3 residues: CSATPGTSSNNEQFF. CDR3 DNA (partial): TGCAGTGCTACCCCTGGGACTAGCAGTAACAATGAG.

Points on this clone: The read gets to within 3 residues of the CDR3 end, and the germline J gene fills in the rest. The chain uses TRBV6-2 or TRBV6-3 and TRBJ2-1, with D perhaps TRBD2 (6 bases). V was trimmed by 0 bases and J by 4 bases, leaving 10 bases between them. Looked up from germline, CDR1 is MNHEY and CDR2 is SVGEGT. The length of the CDR3 is 15 residues. CDR3 protein: CASSYSSGTYNEQFF. Partial CDR3 DNA: TGTGCCAGCAGTTACTCTTCGGGGACTTACAATGAG.

This clone was observed at least ten times. The CDR3 is cut off 3 residues early in the read; its end comes from the germline J gene. The gene calls are TRBV12-3 or TRBV12-4 and TRBJ2-1; 9 bases match TRBD2. The CDR3 runs 17 residues. V dropped 5 bases and J dropped 5; count of bases not matched to a gene: 13. CDR3 protein: CASSPRGAGGGDNEQFF. CDR3 DNA (partial): TGTGCCAGCAGTCCGCGGGGAGCGGGGGGCGGAGACAATGAG.

This clone was detected only a few times. The CDR3 end lies 3 residues beyond the end of the read and is filled in from the germline J gene. The chain joins TRBV7-8 to TRBJ2-2; D unclear. The CDR3 covers 14 residues. Trimming left V 2 bases short and J 1 base short, with 5 bases between. Per the germline V gene, CDR1 is SGHVS and CDR2 is FQNEAQ. The sequenced CDR3 bases are TGTGCCAGCAGCTTAACGGGGAACACCGGGGAG. This translates into CASSLTGNTGE. The whole CDR3 protein reads CASSLTGNTGELFF. The full variable domain, its missing parts supplied by reference TRBV7-8 and TRBJ2-2, is GAGVSQSPRYKVAKRGQDVALRCDPISGHVSLFWYQQALGQGPEFLTYFQNEAQLDKSGLPSDRFFAERPEGSVSTLKIQRTQQEDSAVYLCASSLTGNTGELFFGEGSRLTVL.

Points on this clone: The missing CDR3 end, 3 residues past where the read stops, is filled in from the germline J gene. This chain uses TRBV6-2 or TRBV6-3 with TRBJ1-2, with 8 bases fitting TRBD1. Germline trimming cut 6 bases from V and 0 bases from J; bases unmatched to any gene: 6. Per germline, CDR1 MNHEY and CDR2 SVGEGT. The CDR3 covers 15 residues. CDR3 region: CASRRDRPSNYGYTF. CDR3 bases read: TGTGCCAGCAGAAGGGACAGGCCCTCTAACTATGGC.

This clone was detected only a few times. The CDR3 end lies 3 residues beyond the end of the read and is filled in from the germline J gene. The V gene is TRBV7-2, the J gene TRBJ1-6; TRBD1 might be the D (6 bases). This CDR3 is built from 15 residues. Germline CDR1 reads SGHTA; CDR2 reads FQGNSA. V dropped 5 bases and J dropped 7 bases, with 15 bases sitting between them. The CDR3 DNA, read in part, is TGTGCCAGCAGCCCCTACACGGGGGGCAATTCACCC. It yields the protein CASSPYTGGNSP. The full CDR3 protein reads CASSPYTGGNSPLHF.

Many counts were recorded for this clone. The missing CDR3 end, 3 residues past where the read stops, is filled in from the germline J gene. The chain carries TRBV30 and TRBJ1-3, with a tentative D call TRBD1 (6 bases). The CDR3 runs to 14 residues. Germline CDR1 reads GTSNPN; CDR2 reads SVGIG (reference sequence). Trimming stripped 1 base from V and 0 bases from J, with 7 bases between. The sequenced CDR3 bases are TGTGCCTGGAGTGGGGGACACTCTGGAAACACC. This gives the protein CAWSGGHSGNT. The full CDR3 is CAWSGGHSGNTIYF.

This clone was observed a handful of times. The CDR3 protein is CAANLYPSGGIQETQYF. Partial CDR3 DNA: TGTGCCGCAAATCTTTATCCTAGCGGGGGCATACAAGAGACC. V and J are TRBV6-2 or TRBV6-3 and TRBJ2-5; 10 bases are a match to TRBD2. The CDR3 is cut off 3 residues early in the read; its end comes from the germline J gene. V shed 11 bases and J 2 bases; nucleotides not matched to a gene: 17. Germline V CDR1 and CDR2: MNHEY, SVGEGT. CDR3 length: 17 amino acids.